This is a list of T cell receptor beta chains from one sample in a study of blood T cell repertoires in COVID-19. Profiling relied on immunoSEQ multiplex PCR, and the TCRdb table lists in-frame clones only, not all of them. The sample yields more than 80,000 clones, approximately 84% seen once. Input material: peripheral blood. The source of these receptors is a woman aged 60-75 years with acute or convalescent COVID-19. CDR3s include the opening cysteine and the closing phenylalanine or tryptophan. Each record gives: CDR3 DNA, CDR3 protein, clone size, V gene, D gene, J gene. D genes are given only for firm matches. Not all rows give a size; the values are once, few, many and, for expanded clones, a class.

CDR3 DNA: TGTGCCAGTAGTATATCGGCGGGGGAAAGCACCGGGGAGCTGTTTTTT; CDR3 protein: CASSISAGESTGELFF; clone size: .; V gene: TRBV19; D gene: TRBD2; J gene: TRBJ2-2
CDR3 DNA: TGTGCCAGCACAGTGCGGGCTCAGCAAGGAGCCCGCTATGGCTACACCTTC; CDR3 protein: CASTVRAQQGARYGYTF; clone size: .; V gene: TRBV2; D gene: .; J gene: TRBJ1-2
CDR3 DNA: TGTGCCAGCAGCTCTGAGCGCGTCTCAAACAATGAGCAGTTCTTC; CDR3 protein: CASSSERVSNNEQFF; clone size: .; V gene: TRBV7-9; D gene: .; J gene: TRBJ2-1
CDR3 DNA: TGTGCCAGTAGTACCCAGGACAGGCCGGAGACCCAGTACTTC; CDR3 protein: CASSTQDRPETQYF; clone size: .; V gene: TRBV19; D gene: TRBD1; J gene: TRBJ2-5
CDR3 DNA: TGTGCCTGGAGTTTTTTGGTAGCGGGGAGGTCCTACAATGAGCAGTTCTTC; CDR3 protein: CAWSFLVAGRSYNEQFF; clone size: once; V gene: TRBV30; D gene: TRBD2; J gene: TRBJ2-1
CDR3 DNA: TGTGCCAGCGAGGGAAACCAAGAGACCCAGTACTTC; CDR3 protein: CASEGNQETQYF; clone size: .; V gene: TRBV6-5; D gene: .; J gene: TRBJ2-5
CDR3 DNA: TGTGCCAGCAGTCCGGGACTGCCTTCCTACAATGAGCAGTTCTTC; CDR3 protein: CASSPGLPSYNEQFF; clone size: once; V gene: TRBV6-5; D gene: .; J gene: TRBJ2-1
CDR3 DNA: TGTGCCAGCAGTGCCGCGGCCGAGCAGTTCTTC; CDR3 protein: CASSAAAEQFF; clone size: .; V gene: TRBV6-6; D gene: .; J gene: TRBJ2-1
CDR3 DNA: TGCGCCAGCAGCTCCGAATCCAGTGTAGCTTTCTTT; CDR3 protein: CASSSESSVAFF; clone size: .; V gene: TRBV5-1; D gene: .; J gene: TRBJ1-1
CDR3 DNA: TGTGCCAGCAGTTACTCCACCACAGACGCCGGGGAGCTGTTTTTT; CDR3 protein: CASSYSTTDAGELFF; clone size: .; V gene: TRBV6-6; D gene: .; J gene: TRBJ2-2
CDR3 DNA: TGTGCCAGCATCCAGACAGGGGCGGACACTGAAGCTTTCTTT; CDR3 protein: CASIQTGADTEAFF; clone size: .; V gene: TRBV6-5; D gene: TRBD1; J gene: TRBJ1-1
CDR3 DNA: TGTGCCAGCAGCCCTACTAGTACCGGGGAGCTGTTTTTT; CDR3 protein: CASSPTSTGELFF; clone size: .; V gene: TRBV7-2; D gene: .; J gene: TRBJ2-2
CDR3 DNA: TGTGCCAGCAGCGGAACAGGGGGAAGCTCCTATAATTCACCCCTCCACTTT; CDR3 protein: CASSGTGGSSYNSPLHF; clone size: .; V gene: TRBV7-9; D gene: TRBD1; J gene: TRBJ1-6
CDR3 DNA: TGTGCCAGCAGCTTGAGGGGGCAGGGTTCACCCCTCCACTTT; CDR3 protein: CASSLRGQGSPLHF; clone size: few; V gene: TRBV11-3; D gene: TRBD1; J gene: TRBJ1-6
CDR3 DNA: TGTGCCAGCAGTCAGGTGGCTAGCGAAAATAAGCAGTACTTC; CDR3 protein: CASSQVASENKQYF; clone size: .; V gene: TRBV7-9; D gene: .; J gene: TRBJ2-7
CDR3 DNA: TGCGCCAGCAGCCAAGCCCTTACGAGCTCCTACAATGAGCAGTTCTTC; CDR3 protein: CASSQALTSSYNEQFF; clone size: .; V gene: TRBV4-1; D gene: .; J gene: TRBJ2-1
CDR3 DNA: TGTGCCAGCAGTTTACCGGACGGGAATAATTCACCCCTCCACTTT; CDR3 protein: CASSLPDGNNSPLHF; clone size: .; V gene: TRBV27; D gene: .; J gene: TRBJ1-6
CDR3 DNA: TGCGCCAGCAGCCAGCGGGACAGGGCGGGGGAGCAGTACTTC; CDR3 protein: CASSQRDRAGEQYF; clone size: once; V gene: TRBV4-1; D gene: TRBD1; J gene: TRBJ2-7
CDR3 DNA: TGTGCCAGCAGCCCGACCTCCGGGACTAGCGGCCAGGGAGAGCAGTTCTTC; CDR3 protein: CASSPTSGTSGQGEQFF; clone size: .; V gene: TRBV9; D gene: TRBD2; J gene: TRBJ2-1
CDR3 DNA: TGTGCCAGCAGGCCCATAGCAGTCGGCTCCTACGAGCAGTACTTC; CDR3 protein: CASRPIAVGSYEQYF; clone size: .; V gene: TRBV11-2; D gene: .; J gene: TRBJ2-7
CDR3 DNA: TGTGCCAGCTCACCACCGTTACAGAACACTGAAGCTTTCTTT; CDR3 protein: CASSPPLQNTEAFF; clone size: .; V gene: TRBV18; D gene: .; J gene: TRBJ1-1
CDR3 DNA: TGCGCCAGCAGCCCGCGACAGGGGGCAACTAATGAAAAACTGTTTTTT; CDR3 protein: CASSPRQGATNEKLFF; clone size: .; V gene: TRBV5-1; D gene: TRBD1; J gene: TRBJ1-4
CDR3 DNA: TGTGCCAGCAGTCCTCTCGCTAGCTACGAGCAGTACTTC; CDR3 protein: CASSPLASYEQYF; clone size: .; V gene: TRBV28; D gene: .; J gene: TRBJ2-7
CDR3 DNA: TGTGCCAGCAGCAAAGAGGACTATACGCAGTATTTT; CDR3 protein: CASSKEDYTQYF; clone size: .; V gene: TRBV21-1; D gene: .; J gene: TRBJ2-3
CDR3 DNA: TGTGCCAGCAGCTTCCGGCTAGCGGGGGGCACAGATACGCAGTATTTT; CDR3 protein: CASSFRLAGGTDTQYF; clone size: once; V gene: TRBV5-4; D gene: TRBD2; J gene: TRBJ2-3
CDR3 DNA: TGTGCCAGCAGTGTGACGGGGGGGTCGTACAATGAGCAGTTCTTC; CDR3 protein: CASSVTGGSYNEQFF; clone size: .; V gene: TRBV6-4; D gene: TRBD2; J gene: TRBJ2-1
CDR3 DNA: TGCGCCAGCAGCTCCGAGGGAAACACCATATATTTT; CDR3 protein: CASSSEGNTIYF; clone size: once; V gene: TRBV5-1; D gene: .; J gene: TRBJ1-3
CDR3 DNA: TGCGCCAGCAGCCACCTGCCAGGGGGCGAGGGCACCGGGGAGCTGTTTTTT; CDR3 protein: CASSHLPGGEGTGELFF; clone size: .; V gene: TRBV4-1; D gene: TRBD1; J gene: TRBJ2-2
CDR3 DNA: TGTGCCAGTAGTATCCAGACAGTTAGGAACACCGGGGAGCTGTTTTTT; CDR3 protein: CASSIQTVRNTGELFF; clone size: .; V gene: TRBV19; D gene: .; J gene: TRBJ2-2
CDR3 DNA: TGTGCCAGCAGCGCTAGGGTCCTTGGACAGGGTGGTTCACCCCTCCACTTT; CDR3 protein: CASSARVLGQGGSPLHF; clone size: once; V gene: TRBV3-1/TRBV3-2; D gene: TRBD1; J gene: TRBJ1-6
CDR3 DNA: TGTGCCAGCAGCTTAGTCGCCGGGGGGAACACTGAAGCTTTCTTT; CDR3 protein: CASSLVAGGNTEAFF; clone size: .; V gene: TRBV7-8; D gene: .; J gene: TRBJ1-1
CDR3 DNA: TGTGCCAGCAGCGTAGCGGTAGGCGAGCCAGGGGATACTGAAGCTTTCTTT; CDR3 protein: CASSVAVGEPGDTEAFF; clone size: .; V gene: TRBV9; D gene: .; J gene: TRBJ1-1
CDR3 DNA: TGTGCCAGCAGTTACTACAGCCTGACCTCCTACGAGCAGTACTTC; CDR3 protein: CASSYYSLTSYEQYF; clone size: .; V gene: TRBV6-5; D gene: .; J gene: TRBJ2-7
CDR3 DNA: TGTGCCAGCAGCCAAGATGGGGTAGGGACTCGATATGGCTACACCTTC; CDR3 protein: CASSQDGVGTRYGYTF; clone size: .; V gene: TRBV3-1/TRBV3-2; D gene: .; J gene: TRBJ1-2
CDR3 DNA: TGCGCCAGCGTATTGTCAGGGGACACCGGGGAGCTGTTTTTT; CDR3 protein: CASVLSGDTGELFF; clone size: .; V gene: TRBV5-1; D gene: .; J gene: TRBJ2-2
CDR3 DNA: TGTGCCAGCAGCTTAGGTGGTAGCAGCAATGAGCAGTTCTTC; CDR3 protein: CASSLGGSSNEQFF; clone size: .; V gene: TRBV7-2; D gene: .; J gene: TRBJ2-1
CDR3 DNA: TGCGCCAGCAGCTTTGACAGTAACTATGGCTACACCTTC; CDR3 protein: CASSFDSNYGYTF; clone size: .; V gene: TRBV5-1; D gene: .; J gene: TRBJ1-2